A selection of T cell receptor beta chains follows, all from one sample in a study of blood T cell repertoires in COVID-19. Sequenced by immunoSEQ multiplex PCR; TCRdb stores in-frame clones only, minus some. Counted here are more than 25,000 clones, about 90% occurring once; the ten biggest clones make up 1%. The sample taken for sequencing was peripheral blood. These receptors came from a man aged 70 or older with active or convalescent COVID-19. The CDR3 runs from the conserved cysteine through the conserved F or W. Each record gives: J gene, V gene, clone size, D gene, CDR3 protein, CDR3 DNA. A D gene is named only where the DNA matches it firmly. A clone size is listed for some rows: how often the clone was seen (once, few, many), or a class if it is expanded.

j_call: TRBJ2-7
v_call: TRBV5-5
clone_size: NA
d_call: NA
cdr3_aa: CASSPWATSIPRYEQYF
cdr3_nt: TGTGCCAGCAGCCCCTGGGCCACCTCGATCCCCCGCTACGAGCAGTACTTC

j_call: TRBJ2-1
v_call: TRBV19
clone_size: once
d_call: TRBD2
cdr3_aa: CASSSVAGGHHNEQFF
cdr3_nt: TGTGCCAGTAGCTCCGTAGCGGGGGGCCACCACAATGAGCAGTTCTTC

j_call: TRBJ2-7
v_call: TRBV5-1
clone_size: NA
d_call: NA
cdr3_aa: CASSLIDGVYEQYF
cdr3_nt: TGCGCCAGCAGCCTAATCGACGGAGTCTACGAGCAGTACTTC

j_call: TRBJ2-7
v_call: TRBV10-3
clone_size: NA
d_call: TRBD1
cdr3_aa: CAIRDRAYEQYF
cdr3_nt: TGTGCCATCAGGGACAGGGCCTACGAGCAGTACTTC

j_call: TRBJ1-2
v_call: TRBV11-2
clone_size: once
d_call: NA
cdr3_aa: CASSLDRGHAGYTF
cdr3_nt: TGTGCCAGCAGCTTAGATCGCGGTCACGCTGGCTACACCTTC

j_call: TRBJ2-7
v_call: TRBV15
clone_size: NA
d_call: TRBD1
cdr3_aa: CATSRDRETGGEQYF
cdr3_nt: TGTGCCACCAGCAGAGATAGGGAGACAGGGGGCGAGCAGTACTTC

j_call: TRBJ1-5
v_call: TRBV7-2
clone_size: NA
d_call: NA
cdr3_aa: CASSLASYGDQPQHF
cdr3_nt: TGTGCCAGCAGCTTAGCATCGTATGGAGATCAGCCCCAGCATTTT

j_call: TRBJ2-1
v_call: TRBV6-2/TRBV6-3
clone_size: few
d_call: TRBD2
cdr3_aa: CASSPHRDYHNEQFF
cdr3_nt: TGTGCCAGCAGTCCACACCGGGACTACCACAATGAGCAGTTCTTC

j_call: TRBJ2-2
v_call: TRBV5-6
clone_size: NA
d_call: NA
cdr3_aa: CASSLVGVGNTGELFF
cdr3_nt: TGTGCCAGCAGCTTGGTCGGGGTGGGCAACACCGGGGAGCTGTTTTTT

j_call: TRBJ2-3
v_call: TRBV18
clone_size: NA
d_call: TRBD2
cdr3_aa: CASSPSRLAGGMGDTQYF
cdr3_nt: TGTGCCAGCTCACCTTCCCGACTAGCGGGAGGAATGGGAGATACGCAGTATTTT

j_call: TRBJ2-5
v_call: TRBV9
clone_size: NA
d_call: NA
cdr3_aa: CASSVGPTNSETQYF
cdr3_nt: TGTGCCAGCAGCGTAGGGCCCACTAATTCAGAGACCCAGTACTTC

j_call: TRBJ2-3
v_call: TRBV2
clone_size: NA
d_call: NA
cdr3_aa: CASSAVLGGTHTDTQYF
cdr3_nt: TGTGCCAGCAGCGCCGTTCTTGGCGGGACCCACACAGATACGCAGTATTTT

j_call: TRBJ2-3
v_call: TRBV20-1
clone_size: NA
d_call: TRBD2
cdr3_aa: CSASTSGGGGTDTQYF
cdr3_nt: TGCAGTGCTAGTACATCGGGCGGGGGGGGCACAGATACGCAGTATTTT

j_call: TRBJ1-1
v_call: TRBV5-6
clone_size: few
d_call: NA
cdr3_aa: CASSKLQVPMNTEAFF
cdr3_nt: TGTGCCAGCAGCAAACTACAGGTACCAATGAACACTGAAGCTTTCTTT

j_call: TRBJ2-7
v_call: TRBV9
clone_size: NA
d_call: TRBD1
cdr3_aa: CASSRTGPSYEQYF
cdr3_nt: TGTGCCAGCAGCAGGACAGGGCCTTCCTACGAGCAGTACTTC

j_call: TRBJ1-2
v_call: TRBV28
clone_size: NA
d_call: TRBD1
cdr3_aa: CASSGTGKVDYGYTF
cdr3_nt: TGTGCCAGCAGCGGGACAGGGAAGGTTGACTATGGCTACACCTTC

j_call: TRBJ2-3
v_call: TRBV24-1
clone_size: NA
d_call: NA
cdr3_aa: CATSDSKAGRTDTQYF
cdr3_nt: TGTGCCACCAGTGATTCGAAGGCAGGGCGCACAGATACGCAGTATTTT

j_call: TRBJ1-2
v_call: TRBV28
clone_size: NA
d_call: TRBD1
cdr3_aa: CASSHRTGPLANYGYTF
cdr3_nt: TGTGCCAGCAGTCATCGGACAGGGCCCTTGGCTAACTATGGCTACACCTTC

j_call: TRBJ2-7
v_call: TRBV20-1
clone_size: NA
d_call: TRBD1
cdr3_aa: CSASSGTGFEQYF
cdr3_nt: TGCAGTGCTAGTTCCGGGACAGGGTTCGAGCAGTACTTC

j_call: TRBJ1-6
v_call: TRBV28
clone_size: NA
d_call: NA
cdr3_aa: CANKPSSLGANNSPLHF
cdr3_nt: TGTGCCAACAAACCCAGTTCCTTGGGAGCTAATAATTCACCCCTCCACTTT

j_call: TRBJ2-5
v_call: TRBV6-6
clone_size: NA
d_call: NA
cdr3_aa: CASRVALYQETQYF
cdr3_nt: TGTGCCAGCAGGGTAGCGCTGTACCAAGAGACCCAGTACTTC

j_call: TRBJ2-7
v_call: TRBV2
clone_size: NA
d_call: TRBD1
cdr3_aa: CASSLQGANEQYF
cdr3_nt: TGTGCCAGCAGCCTACAGGGGGCTAACGAGCAGTACTTC

j_call: TRBJ1-1
v_call: TRBV6-5
clone_size: NA
d_call: NA
cdr3_aa: CASSRVGNTEAFF
cdr3_nt: TGTGCCAGCTCCCGGGTGGGTAACACTGAAGCTTTCTTT

j_call: TRBJ1-1
v_call: TRBV7-3
clone_size: NA
d_call: NA
cdr3_aa: CASSSRVNTEAFF
cdr3_nt: TGTGCCAGCAGCTCCCGGGTCAACACTGAAGCTTTCTTT

j_call: TRBJ2-5
v_call: TRBV9
clone_size: NA
d_call: TRBD2
cdr3_aa: CASSGLAGETQYF
cdr3_nt: TGTGCCAGCAGTGGACTAGCAGGAGAGACCCAGTACTTC

j_call: TRBJ2-4
v_call: TRBV29-1
clone_size: NA
d_call: NA
cdr3_aa: CSVDIAQGGIQYF
cdr3_nt: TGCAGCGTTGATATCGCTCAGGGTGGCATTCAGTACTTC

j_call: TRBJ1-5
v_call: TRBV6-6
clone_size: NA
d_call: NA
cdr3_aa: CASSYGADQPQHF
cdr3_nt: TGTGCCAGCAGTTACGGGGCAGATCAGCCCCAGCATTTT

j_call: TRBJ1-2
v_call: TRBV7-9
clone_size: NA
d_call: TRBD1
cdr3_aa: CASSLAQGTGVLSYGYTF
cdr3_nt: TGTGCCAGCAGCTTAGCGCAGGGGACAGGGGTATTAAGCTATGGCTACACCTTC

j_call: TRBJ1-1
v_call: TRBV11-2
clone_size: NA
d_call: NA
cdr3_aa: CASSRTVDEAFF
cdr3_nt: TGTGCCAGCAGCCGGACAGTTGATGAAGCTTTCTTT

j_call: TRBJ1-1
v_call: TRBV5-1
clone_size: once
d_call: NA
cdr3_aa: CASSLSVGTEAFF
cdr3_nt: TGCGCCAGCAGCCTTAGCGTCGGCACTGAAGCTTTCTTT

j_call: TRBJ1-1
v_call: TRBV7-3
clone_size: NA
d_call: TRBD1
cdr3_aa: CASSLTGQENTEAFF
cdr3_nt: TGTGCCAGCAGCTTGACAGGGCAGGAGAACACTGAAGCTTTCTTT

j_call: TRBJ2-7
v_call: TRBV5-1
clone_size: NA
d_call: TRBD1
cdr3_aa: CASSVGQGAREQYF
cdr3_nt: TGCGCCAGCAGCGTGGGACAGGGGGCGCGCGAGCAGTACTTC

j_call: TRBJ1-2
v_call: TRBV20-1
clone_size: NA
d_call: NA
cdr3_aa: CSARVRGYTF
cdr3_nt: TGCAGTGCTAGAGTCAGGGGCTACACCTTC

j_call: TRBJ1-2
v_call: TRBV6-5
clone_size: NA
d_call: TRBD1
cdr3_aa: CASQGARTGNYGYTF
cdr3_nt: TGTGCCAGTCAAGGTGCCAGGACAGGGAACTATGGCTACACCTTC

j_call: TRBJ2-3
v_call: TRBV30
clone_size: NA
d_call: TRBD2
cdr3_aa: CAWSPYIGGTSGFPSTDTQYF
cdr3_nt: TGTGCCTGGAGTCCTTATATCGGAGGGACTAGCGGGTTTCCTAGCACAGATACGCAGTATTTT

j_call: TRBJ1-1
v_call: TRBV5-1
clone_size: NA
d_call: TRBD1
cdr3_aa: CASSTTGGQNTEAFF
cdr3_nt: TGCGCCAGCAGCACAACAGGGGGCCAGAACACTGAAGCTTTCTTT

j_call: TRBJ2-2
v_call: TRBV11-2
clone_size: NA
d_call: NA
cdr3_aa: CASSLDRGGRTGELFF
cdr3_nt: TGTGCCAGCAGCTTAGATAGGGGGGGCCGGACCGGGGAGCTGTTTTTT

j_call: TRBJ1-6
v_call: TRBV4-1
clone_size: NA
d_call: TRBD1
cdr3_aa: CASSQGQGDKNSPLHF
cdr3_nt: TGCGCCAGCAGCCAAGGTCAGGGGGATAAGAATTCACCCCTCCACTTT

j_call: TRBJ2-2
v_call: TRBV4-1
clone_size: once
d_call: NA
cdr3_aa: CASSQEGRRELFF
cdr3_nt: TGCGCCAGCAGCCAAGAGGGCCGTCGAGAGCTGTTTTTT

j_call: TRBJ1-1
v_call: TRBV20-1
clone_size: NA
d_call: NA
cdr3_aa: CSASRGGDTEAFF
cdr3_nt: TGCAGTGCTAGTAGGGGAGGGGACACTGAAGCTTTCTTT

j_call: TRBJ1-2
v_call: TRBV4-1
clone_size: NA
d_call: NA
cdr3_aa: CASSQDIGRGYGYTF
cdr3_nt: TGCGCCAGCAGCCAAGATATTGGCAGGGGATATGGCTACACCTTC

j_call: TRBJ1-1
v_call: TRBV19
clone_size: NA
d_call: NA
cdr3_aa: CASSTGLNTEAFF
cdr3_nt: TGTGCCAGTAGTACGGGACTCAACACTGAAGCTTTCTTT

j_call: TRBJ1-1
v_call: TRBV30
clone_size: NA
d_call: NA
cdr3_aa: CAWSRTPGRAFF
cdr3_nt: TGTGCCTGGAGTAGGACACCAGGTCGGGCTTTCTTT

j_call: TRBJ1-2
v_call: TRBV28
clone_size: NA
d_call: NA
cdr3_aa: CASSPGSYGYTF
cdr3_nt: TGTGCCAGCAGTCCCGGGTCCTATGGCTACACCTTC

j_call: TRBJ2-4
v_call: TRBV6-1
clone_size: few
d_call: NA
cdr3_aa: CASSEEVRSGNLAKNIQYF
cdr3_nt: TGTGCCAGCAGTGAAGAGGTCAGGTCAGGGAACCTAGCCAAAAACATTCAGTACTTC

j_call: TRBJ1-1
v_call: TRBV18
clone_size: NA
d_call: NA
cdr3_aa: CASSPPQTSQEAFF
cdr3_nt: TGTGCCAGCTCACCACCCCAGACTTCTCAGGAAGCTTTCTTT

j_call: TRBJ2-5
v_call: TRBV4-1
clone_size: NA
d_call: TRBD2
cdr3_aa: CASSQEAGGGRETQYF
cdr3_nt: TGCGCCAGCAGCCAAGAGGCCGGGGGGGGCCGAGAGACCCAGTACTTC

j_call: TRBJ2-1
v_call: TRBV6-5
clone_size: NA
d_call: TRBD2
cdr3_aa: CASSLSGSRGEQFF
cdr3_nt: TGTGCCAGCAGCCTTAGCGGGAGTAGGGGTGAGCAGTTCTTC

j_call: TRBJ1-5
v_call: TRBV6-6
clone_size: NA
d_call: TRBD1
cdr3_aa: CASRKGQGFNQPQHF
cdr3_nt: TGTGCCAGCAGAAAGGGACAGGGCTTCAATCAGCCCCAGCATTTT